The TCR beta chain described here comes from a study of T cell repertoires in aging, cancer and after chemotherapy. General study findings and limits: Rebound thymic output was suggested by rising median generation probability during chemotherapy in each cancer cohort.

Rearranged V-D-J TRB sequences were amplified with a mixed TRB-A/B primer pool. TCRdb ran MiXCR on the multiplex PCR reads and lists one entry per CDR3 protein. The table shows about 1,700 distinct CDR3 sequences, with about 26% occurring only once. Comments on this clonotype: What it binds is not known.

V dropped 1 base and J dropped 0 bases, with 19 bases sitting between them. This CDR3 has 18 residues. Germline CDR1 SQVTM, CDR2 ANQGSEA. TCR beta rearrangements were amplified from peripheral blood genomic DNA. The chain combines TRBV29-1 with TRBJ2-1; D remains ambiguous. Sequenced input: blood. This sequence originates from a human donor with a solid tumor. CDR3 sequence: CSVEGEARFPGSYNEQFF. As DNA, the CDR3 is TGCAGCGTTGAAGGGGAAGCCAGATTCCCGGGCTCCTACAATGAGCAGTTCTTC.